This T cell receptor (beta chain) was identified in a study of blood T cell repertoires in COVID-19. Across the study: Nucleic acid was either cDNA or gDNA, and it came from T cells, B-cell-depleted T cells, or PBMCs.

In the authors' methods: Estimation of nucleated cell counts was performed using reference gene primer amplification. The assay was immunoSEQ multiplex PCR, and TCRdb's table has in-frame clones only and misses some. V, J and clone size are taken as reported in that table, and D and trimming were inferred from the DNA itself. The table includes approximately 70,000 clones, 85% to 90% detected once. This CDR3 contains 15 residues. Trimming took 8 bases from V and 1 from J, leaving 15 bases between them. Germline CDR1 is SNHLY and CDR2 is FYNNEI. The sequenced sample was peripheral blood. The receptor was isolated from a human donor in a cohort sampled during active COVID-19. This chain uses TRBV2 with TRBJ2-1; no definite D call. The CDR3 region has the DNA TGTGCCAGCCGAACTCAGCAGGTGTCCTACAATGAGCAGTTCTTC. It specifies CASRTQQVSYNEQFF.